The 24 T cell receptor beta chains below all came from one sample that was sequenced in a study of blood T cell repertoires in COVID-19 (dated by TCRdb to 2018 to 2020). The library was obtained by the immunoSEQ multiplex PCR assay. The table was pulled from immuneACCESS by TCRdb, which kept in-frame rearrangements only. Such tables lose some clones; where checked, under half of the loss comes from unresolved V genes, and the rest has no known cause. This sample is represented by 300,000 to 450,000 clones; roughly 86% of them were singletons. Clones ranked in the top ten supply over 2% of the sample. Sequencing was performed on peripheral blood. The receptor set was obtained from a woman in her fifties or sixties with COVID-19, enrolled during active disease.

The chain is built from TRBV6-5 and TRBJ1-2; TRBD1 matches at 12 bases. CDR3 length: 13 residues. Germline V CDR1 and CDR2: MNHEY, SVGAGI. V lost 4 bases, J lost 10 bases, and 4 bases stayed unmatched. CDR3: CASSLGQGAAYTF. CDR3 DNA: TGTGCCAGCAGTTTGGGACAGGGGGCGGCCTACACCTTC.

This chain links TRBV7-3 with TRBJ2-6, with TRBD1 as a possible D gene (6 bases). Germline V gene data show CDR1 as SGHTA and CDR2 as FQGTGA. The CDR3 spans 16 residues. V lost 2 bases and J lost 2, with 10 bases in between. The CDR3 DNA sequence: TGTGCCAGCAGCTTACAGGGGCAAGCTGGGGCCAACGTCCTGACTTTC. As protein: CASSLQGQAGANVLTF. The whole variable domain, remainder taken from reference TRBV7-3 and TRBJ2-6, is GAGVSQTPSNKVTEKGKYVELRCDPISGHTALYWYRQSLGQGPEFLIYFQGTGAADDSGLPNDRFFAVRPEGSVSTLKIQRTERGDSAVYLCASSLQGQAGANVLTFGAGSRLTVL.

This rearrangement joins TRBV5-4 to TRBJ2-1, with TRBD2 matching 10 bases. The CDR3 has 15 amino acids. V shed 0 bases and J 7 bases; nucleotides not matched to a gene: 4. Germline CDR1 reads SGHNT; CDR2 reads YYREEE (reference sequence). CDR3 in DNA: TGTGCCAGCAGCTTGGGAGCGGGGGGGCCTAATGAGCAGTTCTTC. It codes for CASSLGAGGPNEQFF.

The V call is TRBV5-8, the J call TRBJ1-5; 7 bases line up with TRBD1. Germline lookup yields CDR1 SGHTS and CDR2 YDEGEE. The CDR3 covers 14 residues. The V gene end was trimmed by 6 bases and the J gene end by 4 bases; junction bases not matched to a gene: 7. This CDR3 reads CASTKGQRNQPQHF. CDR3 sequence (DNA): TGTGCCAGCACCAAGGGACAGCGAAATCAGCCCCAGCATTTT.

The V call is TRBV6-5, the J call TRBJ1-4; unclear D gene. With 6 bases removed from V and 0 bases from J, the gap between germline ends came to 11 bases. The CDR3 is 15 residues long. The germline gives CDR1 MNHEY, CDR2 SVGAGI. The CDR3 region has the DNA TGTGCCAGCAGCAGGCGGAGGTCAACTAATGAAAAACTGTTTTTT. Translated: CASSRRRSTNEKLFF.

The chain carries TRBV5-3 and TRBJ1-5; 7 bases are a match to TRBD1. TRBV5-3 is flagged as an ORF with uncertain function. The CDR3 loop spans 21 amino acids. Losses at the gene ends were 4 bases for V and 0 bases for J; bases not matched to a gene: 22. CDR3 coding DNA: TGTGCCAGAAGCACGGTACAGGGGTCCTACCCTCAAAGGTATAGCAATCAGCCCCAGCATTTT. Amino acids: CARSTVQGSYPQRYSNQPQHF.

The chain recombines TRBV3-1 (or the pseudogene TRBV3-2) with TRBJ2-3, with TRBD2 identical over 11 bases. The trim removed 5 bases at V and 5 bases at J, leaving 15 bases unmatched. The CDR3 spans 18 residues. Germline assignment: CDR1 LGHDT and CDR2 YNNKEL (reference sequence). CDR3: CASSAILLSGGARDTQYF. The CDR3, as DNA: TGTGCCAGCAGCGCCATCCTTCTTAGCGGGGGGGCCCGAGATACGCAGTATTTT.

This clone has more than one count but fewer than ten. The chain links TRBV27 to TRBJ1-5, with D perhaps matching TRBD1 (5 bases). There are 16 residues in the CDR3. Germline lookup yields CDR1 MNHEY and CDR2 SMNVEV (reference sequence). V gave up 2 bases and J gave up 1 base, with 12 bases separating them. In DNA form, the CDR3 reads TGTGCCAGCAGTTTAGATACGCGGGGGAGCAATCAGCCCCAGCATTTT. Its protein product is CASSLDTRGSNQPQHF.

The chain employs TRBV4-2 and TRBJ2-1; TRBD2 matches at 8 bases. The CDR3 has 16 residues. Germline CDR1 and CDR2: LGHNA and YNFKEQ. V was pared by 0 bases and J by 4 bases, with 5 bases of the junction left unmatched. CDR3 sequence (DNA): TGTGCCAGCAGCCAAGATAGAGCGGGGGTATACAATGAGCAGTTCTTC. Translating gives CASSQDRAGVYNEQFF.

V is TRBV6-1 and J is TRBJ1-2; D is ambiguous. This CDR3 region has 13 residues. Trimming pared 2 bases from V and 6 bases from J, leaving 10 bases between. Per the germline V gene, CDR1 is MNHNS and CDR2 is SASEGT. This CDR3 reads CASSELWGDGYTF. The CDR3 bases are TGTGCCAGCAGTGAATTATGGGGAGATGGCTACACCTTC.

This chain links TRBV5-1 with TRBJ1-2, with 9 bases lining up with TRBD1. Looked up from germline, CDR1 is SGHRS and CDR2 is YFSETQ. The ends lost 0 bases at V and 4 bases at J; junction bases unmatched: 10. The CDR3 is 17 residues long. The CDR3 loop reads CASSLGISGTGIYGYTF. For the CDR3, the DNA is TGCGCCAGCAGCTTGGGGATATCCGGGACAGGGATCTATGGCTACACCTTC.

The chain recombines TRBV19 with TRBJ1-6, with TRBD1 matching over 9 bases. The CDR3 is made up of 16 amino acids. V lost 6 bases, J lost 7 bases, and 10 bases stayed unmatched. CDR1 and CDR2 (germline): LNHDA, SQIVND (reference sequence). The CDR3 DNA reads as TGTGCCAGTAGCCAGAACAGGGGGCGAGGGAATTCACCCCTCCACTTT. Protein sequence: CASSQNRGRGNSPLHF.

The chain employs TRBV19 and TRBJ1-6; D perhaps matches TRBD1 (6 bases). The V and J ends lost 3 bases and 10 bases respectively, with 25 bases between them. The CDR3 runs to 18 residues. From germline, CDR1 is LNHDA and CDR2 SQIVND (reference sequence). The CDR3 DNA is TGTGCCAGTAGTATCGGGTTCCTATCCCGACAGGTGCGGTCACCCCTCCACTTT. Translated: CASSIGFLSRQVRSPLHF.

The chain carries TRBV12-2 and TRBJ2-2; the D segment call TRBD2 is taken from the table without a DNA check. TRBV12-2 has pseudogene status. This CDR3 comprises 19 residues. CDR3 amino acids: CASRLEALVGSANTGELFF. For the CDR3, the DNA is TGTGCAAGTCGCTTAGAGGCGTTGGTGGGGAGCGCGAACACCGGGGAGCTGTTTTTT.

V gene TRBV27 combines with J gene TRBJ2-1; weak D call: TRBD2 (6 bases). This CDR3 has 13 residues. The V end was cut by 2 bases, the J end by 12 bases, with 14 bases between. Germline lookup yields CDR1 MNHEY and CDR2 SMNVEV (reference sequence). CDR3 residues: CASSLRPVEGQFF. DNA for the CDR3: TGTGCCAGCAGTTTACGGCCGGTGGAGGGGCAGTTCTTC.

The DNA of the CDR3 is TGCGCCAGCAGCTACACTCCAGGGACAGCAGGTCAAAAGTTGAACACTGAAGCTTTCTTT. It is translated as CASSYTPGTAGQKLNTEAFF. The chain has TRBV5-1 and TRBJ1-1; TRBD1 agrees at 7 bases. CDR1 is SGHRS, CDR2 YFSETQ, per germline. The V and J ends lost 3 bases and 0 bases, in that order; junction bases with no gene match: 20. There are 20 residues in the CDR3.

The chain is built from TRBV30 and TRBJ2-7; no clear D gene. Deletions cut 0 bases from V and 3 bases from J, with 12 bases between. There are 14 residues in the CDR3. Germline V lookup: CDR1 GTSNPN, CDR2 SVGIG (reference sequence). CDR3 DNA sequence: TGTGCCTGGAGTGTAAGCGACCGAGGCTACGAGCAGTACTTC. It codes for CAWSVSDRGYEQYF.

DNA of the CDR3: TGTGCCAGTAGTATGGGACAGGGGGCTCGGACCTATAATTCACCCCTCCACTTT. It is translated as CASSMGQGARTYNSPLHF. This chain joins TRBV19 and TRBJ1-6, with TRBD1 matching 12 bases. Germline trimming cut 3 bases from V and 2 bases from J; bases unmatched to any gene: 5. Per the germline V gene, CDR1 is LNHDA and CDR2 is SQIVND (reference sequence). This CDR3 is 18 amino acids long.

The V call is TRBV6-1, the J call TRBJ1-3; weak D call: TRBD1 (6 bases). CDR3 size: 17 residues. Trimming cost V 4 bases and J 0 bases, with 16 bases left between them. CDR1 and CDR2 from the germline V gene are MNHNS and SASEGT. CDR3 nucleotides: TGTGCCAGCAGTGCCGGGACACGGCCGTACTCTGGAAACACCATATATTTT. Amino acids: CASSAGTRPYSGNTIYF.

V usage is TRBV6-6 and J usage is TRBJ2-3; 7 bases match TRBD1. J gave up 3 bases and V 8 bases, and 5 bases lay outside the gene matches. CDR1 is MNHNY and CDR2 is SVGAGI in the germline V gene (reference sequence). CDR3 length: 13 residues. CDR3 residues: CASSTGLTDTQYF. In DNA form, the CDR3 reads TGTGCCAGCTCGACAGGGTTGACAGATACGCAGTATTTT.

V gene TRBV6-5 combines with J gene TRBJ1-4; 7 bases line up with TRBD1. Germline V gene data show CDR1 as MNHEY and CDR2 as SVGAGI. J was trimmed by 8 bases and V by 5 bases; bases with no gene match: 11. The CDR3 is 15 amino acids. The CDR3 bases are TGTGCCAGCAGTCACCGAACCCGACAGGGCGAAAAACTGTTTTTT. This codes for CASSHRTRQGEKLFF.

This chain connects TRBV18 to TRBJ2-2, with TRBD2 identical over 9 bases. CDR1 is KGHSH, CDR2 LQKENI, per germline. CDR3 length: 15 amino acids. The V gene end was trimmed by 6 bases and the J gene end by 3 bases; junction bases not matched to a gene: 5. This chain's CDR3 is CASSPPSGDTGELFF. CDR3 DNA: TGTGCCAGCTCGCCCCCTAGCGGGGACACCGGGGAGCTGTTTTTT.

The J gene is TRBJ1-5, the V gene TRBV12-3 or TRBV12-4; D possibly corresponds to TRBD1 (5 bases). This CDR3 contains 13 residues. Trimming removed 6 bases at V and 2 bases at J, with 8 bases between. In DNA, the CDR3 is TGTGCCAGCAGATTCAGGGGCAATCAGCCCCAGCATTTT. This translates into CASRFRGNQPQHF.

The chain joins TRBV5-1 to TRBJ2-1; TRBD2 matches 10 bases. Germline CDR1 and CDR2: SGHRS and YFSETQ. The trim removed 3 bases at V and 7 bases at J, leaving 10 bases unmatched. The CDR3 spans 16 residues. The CDR3 is CASSSERGGLSNEQFF. The CDR3, as DNA: TGCGCCAGCAGCTCCGAGCGGGGGGGCCTTTCGAATGAGCAGTTCTTC.